This T cell receptor beta chain was recorded in a study of T cells in Graves' hyperthyroidism and ophthalmopathy (dated 2019 in TCRdb). Regarding the study in general: Peripheral blood samples were taken at the time of initial diagnosis, prior to any treatment. To identify distinguishing TCR V-J signatures, a discovery cohort of around 100 patients was used, comprising some 45 with Graves' ophthalmopathy and approximately 57 with stable Graves' hyperthyroidism. An independent validation cohort of about 19 hyperthyroidism patients and about 16 patients who later progressed to ophthalmopathy tested prospective prediction of ophthalmopathy. The 100 or so discovery patients were randomly divided into training and test sets at a 7:3 ratio. In addition, the study compared T-cell repertoires in thyroid tissue and in blood from 6 or 7 Graves' hyperthyroidism patients. Once sampling was done, hyperthyroidism patients were given methimazole at a starting dose of 30 mg daily, whereas ophthalmopathy patients were given high-dose intravenous methylprednisolone. The paper reports TCR Vbeta CDR3 sequencing of some 140 peripheral blood samples: around 45 ophthalmopathy, fewer than 85 hyperthyroidism and around 17 progressor patients.

V lost 5 bases and J lost 7 bases; the stretch between them is 11 bases long. The CDR3 goes from the cysteine to the phenylalanine over 13 residues. Only CDR3 DNA remains: 39 bases, in frame from the first base. CDR1 and CDR2 were assigned from the germline V gene as SGHTA and FQGNSA. Ophthalmopathy patients had moderately to severely active disease, with a Clinical Activity Score of 3 or more, a NOSPECS grade of 4 or more, and a disease duration of less than 3 months. The study excluded patients with uncontrolled infections, other autoimmune diseases, pregnancy or lactation. Diagnoses were based on clinical symptoms, serum thyroxine and TRAb, thyroid ultrasound and orbital computed tomography. PBMCs were isolated from about 10 ml of fresh peripheral blood by Ficoll-Paque density gradient centrifugation. Total RNA was extracted with Trizol reagent, and quality was checked on an Agilent 2100 Bioanalyzer.

Overall study outcomes, separate from this receptor: No statistical method was used to fix the sample size in advance, and group allocation was not hidden from the investigators. A 13 V-J signature model separated ophthalmopathy from stable hyperthyroidism, with 87.88% sensitivity and just under 84% specificity in cross-validation and 80%/75% in testing. Most expanded thyroid clonotypes (frequency above 0.001) were also detected in blood, suggesting blood repertoires may reflect thyroid immune responses. In validation, progression to ophthalmopathy was predicted by the model with almost 71% sensitivity and nearly 75% specificity, a median of around 5.9 months before onset.

The TCR beta CDR3 regions were amplified from the RNA transcripts. The first round of RT-PCR for the TCR CDR3 was performed with the HTBI primer set and the Qiagen OneStep RT-PCR kit. Libraries were constructed in a second round of multiplex PCR, after which size selection and purification were carried out. Sequencing of the libraries was done on an Illumina HiSeq2000 using paired-end 100 bp reads. The authors processed their data as follows. SOAPnuke was used to process the raw data, with reads discarded if the reads contained adapters or uncalled bases, had a mean Phred below 15, or lacked an exact constant-primer or identifier match. COPE v1.2.5 was used to merge the high-quality paired reads, and each unique nucleotide sequence was defined as a clonotype. MiTCR v1.1 was used to align clonotypes to the IMGT TRBV, TRBD and TRBJ reference segments. Only V-J combinations with frequency above 0.0001, covering approximately 99% of repertoires, were analysed. A TCS score was defined as the ratio of F50 (clonal expansion) to E x V (chaos), with BLOSUM62-based TCRdist applied between CDR3 peptides within each V-J. Welch's t-statistics and random forest reduced roughly 540 V-J features to about 12, which were used in a naive Bayes classifier (R e1071). TCRdb handled the public reads itself, with Q25 trimming in fastp and clone calling in MiXCR, and kept productive beta chains. Rows are unified per CDR3 protein, each entry keeping the most common DNA and genes. The V and J calls shown here were made by TCRdb, not taken from the authors' results. Here the sample has fewer than 650,000 distinct CDR3 sequences; 13% to 15% occur a single time. 7% to 9% of the sample goes to the ten largest clones.

This clonotype was counted ten times or more. Its antigen is unknown. No base qualities exist here, and no much larger clone lies one base off it. The receptor's source is a woman aged 18-29 years with Graves' ophthalmopathy. Sequences were obtained from blood. In this chain, TRBV7-2 is recombined with TRBJ2-2, with no D gene named confidently. The sequenced DNA: TGTGCCAGCAGCCCCTCCTTGGACGGGGAGCTGTTTTTT. It is translated as CASSPSLDGELFF.